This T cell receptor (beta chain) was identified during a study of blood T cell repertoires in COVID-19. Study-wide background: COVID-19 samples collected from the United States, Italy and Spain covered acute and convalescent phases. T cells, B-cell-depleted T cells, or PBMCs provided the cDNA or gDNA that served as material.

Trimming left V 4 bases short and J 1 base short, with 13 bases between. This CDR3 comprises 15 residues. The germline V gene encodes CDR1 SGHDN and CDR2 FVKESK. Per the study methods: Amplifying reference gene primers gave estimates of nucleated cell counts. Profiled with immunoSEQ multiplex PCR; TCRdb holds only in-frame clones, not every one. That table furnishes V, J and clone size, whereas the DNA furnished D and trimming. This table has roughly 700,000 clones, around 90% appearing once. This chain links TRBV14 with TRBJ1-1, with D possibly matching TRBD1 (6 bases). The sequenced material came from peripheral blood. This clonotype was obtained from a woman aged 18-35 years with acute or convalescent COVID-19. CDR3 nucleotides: TGTGCCAGCAGCCCTACGGGACAACCGAACACTGAAGCTTTCTTT. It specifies CASSPTGQPNTEAFF.